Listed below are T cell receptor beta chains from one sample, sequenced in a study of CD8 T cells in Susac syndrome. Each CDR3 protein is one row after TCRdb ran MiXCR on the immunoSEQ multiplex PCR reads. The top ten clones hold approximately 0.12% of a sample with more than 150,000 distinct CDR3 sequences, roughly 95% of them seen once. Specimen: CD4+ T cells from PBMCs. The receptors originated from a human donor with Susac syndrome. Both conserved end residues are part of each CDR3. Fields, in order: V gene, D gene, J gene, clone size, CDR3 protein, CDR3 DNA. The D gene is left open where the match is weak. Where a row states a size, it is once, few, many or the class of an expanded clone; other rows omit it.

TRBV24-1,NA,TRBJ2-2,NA,CATSDRGTTGELFF,TGTGCCACCAGTGATAGGGGCACCACCGGGGAGCTGTTTTTT
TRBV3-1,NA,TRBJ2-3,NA,CASSQGSFGQRDTQYF,TGTGCCAGCAGCCAAGGGTCCTTCGGACAGCGAGATACGCAGTATTTT
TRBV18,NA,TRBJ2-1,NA,CASSPLEGGEQFF,TGTGCCAGCTCACCCCTAGAGGGTGGTGAGCAGTTCTTC
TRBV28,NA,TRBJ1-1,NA,CATTPNTEAFF,TGTGCCACCACCCCCAATACTGAAGCTTTCTTT
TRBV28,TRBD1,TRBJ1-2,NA,CASNPGQGPFGYTF,TGTGCCAGCAATCCGGGACAGGGTCCTTTTGGCTACACCTTC
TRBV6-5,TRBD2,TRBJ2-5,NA,CASSYSISGTSGKTQYF,TGTGCCAGCAGTTACTCGATTTCGGGGACTAGCGGCAAGACCCAGTACTTC
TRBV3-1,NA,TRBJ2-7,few,CASSQDRVSYEQYF,TGTGCCAGCAGCCAAGATCGGGTATCCTACGAGCAGTACTTC
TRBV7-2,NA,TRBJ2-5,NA,CASSLPRQLQETQYF,TGTGCCAGCAGCTTACCACGACAGCTCCAAGAGACCCAGTACTTC
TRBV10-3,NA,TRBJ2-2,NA,CAISDENTGELFF,TGTGCCATCAGTGATGAGAACACCGGGGAGCTGTTTTTT
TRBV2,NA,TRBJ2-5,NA,CASRPADQPTQYF,TGTGCCAGCAGGCCAGCGGACCAACCGACCCAGTACTTC
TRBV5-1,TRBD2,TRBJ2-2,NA,CASSLDGGRNTGELFF,TGCGCCAGCAGCTTGGATGGCGGGAGGAACACCGGGGAGCTGTTTTTT
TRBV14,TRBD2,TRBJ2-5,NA,CASARLAGATLETQYF,TGTGCCAGCGCTCGACTAGCGGGGGCCACCCTAGAGACCCAGTACTTC
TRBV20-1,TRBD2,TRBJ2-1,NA,CSAPRASGGNEQFF,TGCAGTGCCCCCCGGGCTAGCGGGGGCAATGAGCAGTTCTTC
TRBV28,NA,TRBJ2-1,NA,CASSLSFGGSYNEQFF,TGTGCCAGCAGTTTATCCTTCGGGGGCTCCTACAATGAGCAGTTCTTC
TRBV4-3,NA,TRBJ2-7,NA,CASSQGSSDEQYF,TGCGCCAGCAGCCAAGGATCCTCGGACGAGCAGTACTTC
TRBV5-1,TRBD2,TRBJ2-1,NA,CASTPGTSGYNEQFF,TGCGCCAGCACCCCGGGGACTAGCGGTTACAATGAGCAGTTCTTC
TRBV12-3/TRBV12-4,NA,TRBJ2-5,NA,CASSQTAQETQYF,TGTGCCAGCAGCCAGACAGCCCAAGAGACCCAGTACTTC
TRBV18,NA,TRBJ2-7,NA,CASSQLGPEQYF,TGTGCCAGCTCACAGCTGGGCCCCGAGCAGTACTTC
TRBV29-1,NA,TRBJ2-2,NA,CSVKENTGELFF,TGCAGCGTAAAAGAGAACACCGGGGAGCTGTTTTTT
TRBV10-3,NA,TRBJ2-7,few,CAISEPTGSRAYEQYF,TGTGCCATCAGTGAGCCTACAGGGAGTCGGGCCTACGAGCAGTACTTC
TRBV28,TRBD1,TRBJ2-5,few,CASSSPGTGKETQYF,TGTGCCAGCAGTTCCCCCGGGACAGGGAAAGAGACCCAGTACTTC
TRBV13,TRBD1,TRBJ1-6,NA,CASGLGQASSSPLHF,TGTGCCAGCGGTCTAGGACAGGCGTCGAGTTCACCCCTCCACTTT
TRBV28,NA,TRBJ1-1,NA,CASSTGRGYTEAFF,TGTGCCAGCAGTACGGGGAGGGGGTACACTGAAGCTTTCTTT